This T cell receptor (beta chain) emerged from a study of cytomegalovirus exposure and HLA in healthy donors. The PCR used 60 Vbeta and 13 Jbeta primers. Produced via immunoSEQ multiplex PCR; TCRdb's table is partial and in-frame only. The top ten clones hold under 4.5% of a sample with 150,000 or so clones, about 74% of them seen once. This clone was detected only once. Sequences were obtained from PBMCs. This receptor was obtained from a woman between 40 and 55 years old in good health and CMV-seronegative.

The CDR3 DNA is TGTGCCACATACTCCGGGCAGGGGGTGAACACTGAAGCTTTCTTT. Residues: CATYSGQGVNTEAFF. The gene calls are TRBV10-3 and TRBJ1-1; 7 positions match TRBD1. This CDR3 is built from 15 residues. CDR1 and CDR2 from the germline V gene are ENHRY and SYGVKD. V gave up 10 bases and J gave up 0 bases; unmatched junction bases: 11.